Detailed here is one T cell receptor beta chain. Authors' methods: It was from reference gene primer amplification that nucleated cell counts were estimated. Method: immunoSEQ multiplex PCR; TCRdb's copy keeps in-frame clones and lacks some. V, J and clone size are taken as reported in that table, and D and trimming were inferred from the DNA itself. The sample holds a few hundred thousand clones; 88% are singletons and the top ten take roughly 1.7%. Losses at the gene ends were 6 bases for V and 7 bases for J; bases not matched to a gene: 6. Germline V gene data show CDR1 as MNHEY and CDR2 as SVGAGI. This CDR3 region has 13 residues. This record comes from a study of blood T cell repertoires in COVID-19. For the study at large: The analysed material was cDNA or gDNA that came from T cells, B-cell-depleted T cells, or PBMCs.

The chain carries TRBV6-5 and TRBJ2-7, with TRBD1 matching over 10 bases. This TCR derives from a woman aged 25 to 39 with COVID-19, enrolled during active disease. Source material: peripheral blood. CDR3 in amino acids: CASRGDRGEEQYF. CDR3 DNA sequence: TGTGCCAGCAGAGGGGACAGGGGCGAAGAGCAGTACTTC.